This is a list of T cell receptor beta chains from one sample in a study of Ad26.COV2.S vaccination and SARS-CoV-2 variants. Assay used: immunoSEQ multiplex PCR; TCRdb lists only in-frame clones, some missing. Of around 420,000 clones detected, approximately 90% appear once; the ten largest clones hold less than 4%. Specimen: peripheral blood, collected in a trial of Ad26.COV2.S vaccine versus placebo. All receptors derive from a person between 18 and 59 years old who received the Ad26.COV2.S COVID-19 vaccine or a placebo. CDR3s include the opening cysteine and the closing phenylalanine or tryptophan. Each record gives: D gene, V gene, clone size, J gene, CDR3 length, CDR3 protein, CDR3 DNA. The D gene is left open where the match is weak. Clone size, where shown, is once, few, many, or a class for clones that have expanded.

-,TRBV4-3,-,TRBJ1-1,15,CASSQGWQMNTEAFF,TGCGCCAGCAGCCAAGGATGGCAGATGAACACTGAAGCTTTCTTT
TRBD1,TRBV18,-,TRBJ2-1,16,CASSPRDRVSYNEQFF,TGTGCCAGCTCACCCCGGGACAGGGTCTCCTACAATGAGCAGTTCTTC
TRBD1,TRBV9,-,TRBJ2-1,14,CASSVEGARNEQFF,TGTGCCAGCAGCGTAGAGGGGGCGCGGAATGAGCAGTTCTTC
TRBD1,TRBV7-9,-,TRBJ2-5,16,CASSLAGTGGAETQYF,TGTGCCAGCAGCTTAGCGGGGACAGGGGGCGCGGAGACCCAGTACTTC
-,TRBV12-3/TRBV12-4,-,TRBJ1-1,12,CASSDRGAEAFF,TGTGCCAGCAGCGATAGGGGGGCTGAAGCTTTCTTT
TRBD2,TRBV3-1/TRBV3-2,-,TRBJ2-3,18,CASSPSYPSGRRTDTQYF,TGTGCCAGCAGCCCCTCTTATCCTAGCGGGCGTCGCACAGATACGCAGTATTTT
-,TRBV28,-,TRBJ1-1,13,CASSPLEDTEAFF,TGTGCCAGCAGTCCCCTTGAGGACACTGAAGCTTTCTTT
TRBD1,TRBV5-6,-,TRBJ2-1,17,CASSLGPGTGTYNEQFF,TGTGCCAGCAGCTTGGGCCCTGGGACAGGGACCTACAATGAGCAGTTCTTC
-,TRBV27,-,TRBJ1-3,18,CASSLYPTALSSGNTIYF,TGTGCCAGCAGTTTATACCCGACGGCCCTAAGCTCTGGAAACACCATATATTTT
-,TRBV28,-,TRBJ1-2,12,CASNQAGYGYTF,TGTGCCAGCAACCAAGCTGGGTATGGCTACACCTTC
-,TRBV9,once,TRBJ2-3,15,CASSVGGTVADTQYF,TGTGCCAGCAGCGTCGGAGGGACTGTCGCAGATACGCAGTATTTT
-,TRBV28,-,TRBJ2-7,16,CASSSPTLDSPFGQYF,TGTGCCAGCAGTTCCCCCACCCTGGACAGCCCATTCGGGCAGTACTTC
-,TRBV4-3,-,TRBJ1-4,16,CASSQERTGRGEKLFF,TGCGCCAGCAGCCAAGAACGTACAGGGCGTGGGGAAAAACTGTTTTTT
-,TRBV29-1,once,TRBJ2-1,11,CSATFGNEQFF,TGCAGCGCTACTTTTGGCAATGAGCAGTTCTTC
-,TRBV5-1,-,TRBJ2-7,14,CASSRRVSSYEQYF,TGCGCCAGCAGCAGGAGAGTTAGCTCCTACGAGCAGTACTTC
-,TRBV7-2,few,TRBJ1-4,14,CASSPRGGAEKLFF,TGTGCCAGCAGCCCTCGCGGGGGGGCGGAAAAACTGTTTTTT
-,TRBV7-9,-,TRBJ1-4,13,CASSLVVDEKLFF,TGTGCCAGCAGCTTAGTGGTAGATGAAAAACTGTTTTTT
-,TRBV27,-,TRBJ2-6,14,CASSLNSGANVLTF,TGTGCCAGCAGTCTAAACTCTGGGGCCAACGTCCTGACTTTC
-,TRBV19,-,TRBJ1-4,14,CATTTPGGNEKLFF,TGTGCCACAACCACGCCCGGCGGTAATGAAAAACTGTTTTTT
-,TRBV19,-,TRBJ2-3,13,CASSIGGSDTQYF,TGTGCCAGTAGTATAGGGGGTTCAGATACGCAGTATTTT
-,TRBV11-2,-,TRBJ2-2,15,CASSTPKTNTGELFF,TGTGCCAGCAGCACCCCAAAGACGAACACCGGGGAGCTGTTTTTT
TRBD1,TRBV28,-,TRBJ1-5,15,CASSTSDRGNQPQHF,TGTGCCAGCAGCACCAGTGACAGGGGCAATCAGCCCCAGCATTTT
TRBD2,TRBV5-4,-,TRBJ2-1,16,CASSPLAGGPGNEQFF,TGTGCCAGCAGCCCTTTAGCGGGGGGGCCGGGCAATGAGCAGTTCTTC
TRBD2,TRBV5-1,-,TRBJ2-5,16,CASSSTSGGSQETQYF,TGCGCCAGCAGCTCTACTAGCGGGGGGTCCCAAGAGACCCAGTACTTC
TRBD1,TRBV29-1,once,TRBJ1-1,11,CSVDRDSEAFF,TGCAGCGTTGATAGGGACAGTGAAGCTTTCTTT
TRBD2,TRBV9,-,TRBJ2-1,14,CASSPWTSSGEQFF,TGTGCCAGCAGCCCTTGGACTAGCTCCGGTGAGCAGTTCTTC
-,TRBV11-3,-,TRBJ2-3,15,CASSLGPGATDTQYF,TGTGCCAGCAGCTTAGGCCCAGGGGCCACAGATACGCAGTATTTT